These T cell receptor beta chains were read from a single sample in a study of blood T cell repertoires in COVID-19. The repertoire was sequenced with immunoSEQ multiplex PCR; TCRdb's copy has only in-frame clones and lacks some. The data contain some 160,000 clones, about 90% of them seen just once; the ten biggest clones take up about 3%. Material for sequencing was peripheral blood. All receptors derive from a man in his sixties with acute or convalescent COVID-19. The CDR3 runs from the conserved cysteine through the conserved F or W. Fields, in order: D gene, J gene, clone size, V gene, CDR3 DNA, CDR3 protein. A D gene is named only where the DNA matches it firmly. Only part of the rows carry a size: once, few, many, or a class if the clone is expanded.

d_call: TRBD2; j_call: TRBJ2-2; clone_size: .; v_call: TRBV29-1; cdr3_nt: TGCAGCGTTGAACTAGCGGGGAGAAACACCGGGGAGCTGTTTTTT; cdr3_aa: CSVELAGRNTGELFF
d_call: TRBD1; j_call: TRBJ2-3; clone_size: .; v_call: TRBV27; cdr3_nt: TGTGCCAGCAGTTTCCTCGACAGGGGAGTAACAGATACGCAGTATTTT; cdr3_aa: CASSFLDRGVTDTQYF
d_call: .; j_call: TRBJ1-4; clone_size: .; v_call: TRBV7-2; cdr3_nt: TGTGCCAGCAGCCGCCCGGGGACTAATGAAAAACTGTTTTTT; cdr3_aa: CASSRPGTNEKLFF
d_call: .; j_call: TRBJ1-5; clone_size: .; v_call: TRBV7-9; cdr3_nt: TGTGCCAGCAGTTTTAGTGCTGGACAGAACAATCAGCCCCAGCATTTT; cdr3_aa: CASSFSAGQNNQPQHF
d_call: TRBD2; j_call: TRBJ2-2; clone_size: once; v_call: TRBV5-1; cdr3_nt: TGCGCCAGCAGCTTGGGACTAGCGGGGGCCACGAACACCGGGGAGCTGTTTTTT; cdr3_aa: CASSLGLAGATNTGELFF
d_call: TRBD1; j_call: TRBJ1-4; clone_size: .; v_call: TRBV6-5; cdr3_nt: TGTGCCAGCAGTTACATAACCGGACAGGGGGAAAAACTGTTTTTT; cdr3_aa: CASSYITGQGEKLFF
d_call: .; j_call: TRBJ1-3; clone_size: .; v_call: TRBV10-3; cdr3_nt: TGTGCCATCGGCGGGGGAAATCCTGGAAACACCATATATTTT; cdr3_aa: CAIGGGNPGNTIYF
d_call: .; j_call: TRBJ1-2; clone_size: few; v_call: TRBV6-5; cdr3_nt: TGTGCCAGCAGCCCGATGGAGTATGCTAACTATGGCTACACCTTC; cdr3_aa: CASSPMEYANYGYTF
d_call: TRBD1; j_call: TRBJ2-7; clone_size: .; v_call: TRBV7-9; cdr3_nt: TGTGCCAGCAGCCCGCCCCGGGACAGGGACTCCTACGAGCAGTACTTC; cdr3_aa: CASSPPRDRDSYEQYF
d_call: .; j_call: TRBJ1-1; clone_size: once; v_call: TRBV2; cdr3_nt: TGTGCCAGCAGTGAACGGGTAGCTTTCTTT; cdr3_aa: CASSERVAFF
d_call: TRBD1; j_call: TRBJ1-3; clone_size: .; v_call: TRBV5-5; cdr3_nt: TGTGCCAGCAGCTCGACAGGGACACCGAGCTCTGGAAACACCATATATTTT; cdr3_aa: CASSSTGTPSSGNTIYF
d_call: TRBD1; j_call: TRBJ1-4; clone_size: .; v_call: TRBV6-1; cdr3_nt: TGTGCCAGCAGTGATAAGGGGGCCCCTAATGAAAAACTGTTTTTT; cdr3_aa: CASSDKGAPNEKLFF
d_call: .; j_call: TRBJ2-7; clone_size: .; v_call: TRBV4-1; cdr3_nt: TGCGCCAGCAGCCTCCAGCAGGAGGGATCCGAGCAGTACTTC; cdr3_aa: CASSLQQEGSEQYF
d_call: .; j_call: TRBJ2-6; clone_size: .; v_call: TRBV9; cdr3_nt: TGTGCCAGCAGCCTGCTAGTGGCTGGGGCCAACGTCCTGACTTTC; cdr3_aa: CASSLLVAGANVLTF
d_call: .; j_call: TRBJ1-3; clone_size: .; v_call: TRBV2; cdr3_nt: TGTGCCAGCCGGCTTCCGGGACATCCCTCTGGAAACACCATATATTTT; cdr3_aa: CASRLPGHPSGNTIYF
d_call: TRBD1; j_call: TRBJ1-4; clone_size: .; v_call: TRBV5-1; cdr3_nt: TGCGCCAGCAGCTTGGGGCCTACAGGGGTTTCGGAAAAACTGTTTTTT; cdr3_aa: CASSLGPTGVSEKLFF
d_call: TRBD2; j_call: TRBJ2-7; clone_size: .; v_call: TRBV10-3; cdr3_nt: TGTGCCATCAGTGAAGGCGGGGGGCCCTACGAGCAGTACTTC; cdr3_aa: CAISEGGGPYEQYF
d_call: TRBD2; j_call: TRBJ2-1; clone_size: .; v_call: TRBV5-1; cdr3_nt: TGCGCCAGCTCCCCTAGCGGGGGAGAATACAATGAGCAGTTCTTC; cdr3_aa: CASSPSGGEYNEQFF
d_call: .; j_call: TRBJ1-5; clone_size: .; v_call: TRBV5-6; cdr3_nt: TGTGCCAGCAGCTTGGCCGGGACTCGAGGCCAGCCCCAGCATTTT; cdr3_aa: CASSLAGTRGQPQHF
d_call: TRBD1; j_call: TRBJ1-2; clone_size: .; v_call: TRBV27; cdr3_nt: TGTGCCAGCAGTTGGACAGGGGGTGGCTATGGCTACACCTTC; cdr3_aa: CASSWTGGGYGYTF
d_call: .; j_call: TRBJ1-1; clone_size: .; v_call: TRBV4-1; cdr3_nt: TGCGCCAGCAGCCAAGATCATGTTAGTGAAGCTTTCTTT; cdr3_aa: CASSQDHVSEAFF
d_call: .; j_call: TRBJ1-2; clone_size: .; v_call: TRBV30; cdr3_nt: TGTGCCTGGAGTGTGGGTCAGGGCGCCTGGGGCTACACCTTC; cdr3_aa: CAWSVGQGAWGYTF
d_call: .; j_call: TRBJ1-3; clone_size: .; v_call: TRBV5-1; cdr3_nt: TGCGCCAGCAGCCAAGACAGGCCGGGAAACACCATATATTTT; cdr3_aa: CASSQDRPGNTIYF
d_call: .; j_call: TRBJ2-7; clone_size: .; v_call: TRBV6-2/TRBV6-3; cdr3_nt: TGTGCCAGCAGTTCCCGGACAGTCGGGGTTTACTACGAGCAGTACTTC; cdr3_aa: CASSSRTVGVYYEQYF
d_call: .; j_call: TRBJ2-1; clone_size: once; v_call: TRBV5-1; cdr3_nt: TGCGCCAGCAGCTCGAGGACATCGAGCTCCTACAATGAGCAGTTCTTC; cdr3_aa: CASSSRTSSSYNEQFF
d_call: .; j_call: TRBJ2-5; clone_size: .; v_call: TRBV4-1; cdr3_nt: TGCGCCAGCAGCCAGGTGGGACTGAACCAAGAGACCCAGTACTTC; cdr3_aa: CASSQVGLNQETQYF
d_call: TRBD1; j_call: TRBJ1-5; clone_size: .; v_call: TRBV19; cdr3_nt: TGTGCCAGTAGCCCCGCGGGACAGGGGGGCAGGCAGCCCCAGCATTTT; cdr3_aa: CASSPAGQGGRQPQHF
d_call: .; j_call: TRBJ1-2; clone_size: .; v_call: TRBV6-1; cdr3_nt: TGTGCCAGCAGTGAACAGGGGACGTACTATGGCTACACCTTC; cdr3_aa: CASSEQGTYYGYTF
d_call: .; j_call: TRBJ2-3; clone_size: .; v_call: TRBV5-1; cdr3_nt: TGCGCCAGCAGCCCCGGACGGACAGACACAGATACGCAGTATTTT; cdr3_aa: CASSPGRTDTDTQYF
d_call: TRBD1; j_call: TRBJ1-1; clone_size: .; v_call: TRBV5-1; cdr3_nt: TGCGCCAGCAGGTTAGCATACAGGGGCATAAACACTGAAGCTTTCTTT; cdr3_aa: CASRLAYRGINTEAFF
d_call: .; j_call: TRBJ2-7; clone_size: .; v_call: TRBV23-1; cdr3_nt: TGCGCCAGCAGTCAAGCGGGTAGACCCTACGAGCAGTACTTC; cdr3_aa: CASSQAGRPYEQYF
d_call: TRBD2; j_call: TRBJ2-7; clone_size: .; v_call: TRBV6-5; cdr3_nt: TGTGCCAGCAGGAGCGGGGGGGCTTACGAGCAGTACTTC; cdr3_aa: CASRSGGAYEQYF
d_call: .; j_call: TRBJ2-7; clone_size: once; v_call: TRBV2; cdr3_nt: TGTGCCAGCAGTGAAGGGGCCCCCTTAGGGGTGAGCAGCGAGCAGTACTTC; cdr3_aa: CASSEGAPLGVSSEQYF
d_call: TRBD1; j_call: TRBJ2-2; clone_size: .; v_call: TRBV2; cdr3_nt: TGTGCCAGCAGGGGGGACAGCTACACCGGGGAGCTGTTTTTT; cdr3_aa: CASRGDSYTGELFF
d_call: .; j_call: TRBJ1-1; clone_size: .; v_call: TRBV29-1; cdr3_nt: TGCAGCGTTGTAGTCTCCCGCAACACTGAAGCTTTCTTT; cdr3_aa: CSVVVSRNTEAFF
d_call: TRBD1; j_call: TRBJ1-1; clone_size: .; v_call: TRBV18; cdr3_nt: TGTGCCAGCTCACCCGGGACAGCGAACACTGAAGCTTTCTTT; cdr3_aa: CASSPGTANTEAFF
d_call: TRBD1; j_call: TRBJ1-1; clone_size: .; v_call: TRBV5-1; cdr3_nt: TGCGCCAGCAGCCGAAGCCGGGACAGCTGGAACACTGAAGCTTTCTTT; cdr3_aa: CASSRSRDSWNTEAFF
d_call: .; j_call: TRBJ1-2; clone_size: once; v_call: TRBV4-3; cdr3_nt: TGCGCCAGCAGCCAAGCTGAAGGGGGCTATGGCTACACCTTC; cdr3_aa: CASSQAEGGYGYTF